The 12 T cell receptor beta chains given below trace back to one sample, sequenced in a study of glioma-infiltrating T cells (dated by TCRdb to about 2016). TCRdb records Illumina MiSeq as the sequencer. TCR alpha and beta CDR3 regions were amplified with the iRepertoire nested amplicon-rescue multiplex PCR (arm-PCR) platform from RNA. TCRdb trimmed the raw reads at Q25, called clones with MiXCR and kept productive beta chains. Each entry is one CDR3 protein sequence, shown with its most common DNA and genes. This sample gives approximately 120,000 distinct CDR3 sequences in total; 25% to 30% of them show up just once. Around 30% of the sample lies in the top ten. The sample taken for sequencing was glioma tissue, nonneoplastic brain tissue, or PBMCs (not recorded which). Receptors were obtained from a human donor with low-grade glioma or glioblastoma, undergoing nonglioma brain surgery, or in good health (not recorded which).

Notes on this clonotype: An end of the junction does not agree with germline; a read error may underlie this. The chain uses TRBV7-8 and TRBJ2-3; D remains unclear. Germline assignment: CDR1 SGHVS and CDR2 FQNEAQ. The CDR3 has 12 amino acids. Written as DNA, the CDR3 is TGTACCAGCATCCAGGCGACAGATACGCAGTATTTT. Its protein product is CTSIQATDTQYF.

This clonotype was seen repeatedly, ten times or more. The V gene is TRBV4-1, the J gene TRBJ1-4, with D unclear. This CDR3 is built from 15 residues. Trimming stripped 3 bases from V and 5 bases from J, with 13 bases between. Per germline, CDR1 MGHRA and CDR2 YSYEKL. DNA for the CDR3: TGCGCCAGCAGCCAGAACCCCCGTTCCAATGAAAAACTGTTTTTT. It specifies CASSQNPRSNEKLFF.

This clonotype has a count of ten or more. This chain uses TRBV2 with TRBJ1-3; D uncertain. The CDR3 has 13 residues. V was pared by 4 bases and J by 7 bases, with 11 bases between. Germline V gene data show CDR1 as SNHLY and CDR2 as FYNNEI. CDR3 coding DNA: TGTGCCAGCAGTGGAGATAACGACAACACCATATATTTT. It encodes CASSGDNDNTIYF.

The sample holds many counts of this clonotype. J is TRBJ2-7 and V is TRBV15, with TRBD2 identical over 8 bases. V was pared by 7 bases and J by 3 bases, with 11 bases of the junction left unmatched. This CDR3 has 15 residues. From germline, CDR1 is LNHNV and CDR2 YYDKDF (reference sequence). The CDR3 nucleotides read TGTGCCACCACCCCAGTAGCGGGATTAGGCTACGAGCAGTACTTC. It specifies CATTPVAGLGYEQYF. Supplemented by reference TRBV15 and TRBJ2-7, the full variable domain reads DAMVIQNPRYQVTQFGKPVTLSCSQTLNHNVMYWYQQKSSQAPKLLFHYYDKDFNNEADTPDNFQSRRPNTSFCFLDIRSPGLGDTAMYLCATTPVAGLGYEQYFGPGTRLTVT.

The CDR3 DNA sequence: TGTGCCAGTAGTATGGACTCCGGGACAGCCAATCAGCCCCAGCATTTT. It translates to CASSMDSGTANQPQHF. The gene calls are TRBV19 and TRBJ1-5; 7 bases line up with TRBD1. The length of the CDR3 is 16 residues. Germline loops: CDR1 LNHDA, CDR2 SQIVND (reference sequence). J was trimmed by 3 bases and V by 3 bases; bases with no gene match: 8.

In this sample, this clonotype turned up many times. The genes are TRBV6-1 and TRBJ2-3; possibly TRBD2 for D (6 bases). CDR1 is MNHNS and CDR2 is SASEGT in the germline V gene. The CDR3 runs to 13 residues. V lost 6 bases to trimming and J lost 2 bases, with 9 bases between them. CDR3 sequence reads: CASRRDFTDTQYF. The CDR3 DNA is TGTGCCAGCAGGAGGGACTTCACAGATACGCAGTATTTT.

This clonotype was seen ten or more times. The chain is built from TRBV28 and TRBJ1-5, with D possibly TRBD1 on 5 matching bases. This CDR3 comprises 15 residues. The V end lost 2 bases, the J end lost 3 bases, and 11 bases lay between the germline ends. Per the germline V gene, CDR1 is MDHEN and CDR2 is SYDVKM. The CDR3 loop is CASSLGQGLNQPQHF. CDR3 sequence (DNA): TGTGCCAGCAGTTTAGGTCAGGGCCTCAATCAGCCCCAGCATTTT.

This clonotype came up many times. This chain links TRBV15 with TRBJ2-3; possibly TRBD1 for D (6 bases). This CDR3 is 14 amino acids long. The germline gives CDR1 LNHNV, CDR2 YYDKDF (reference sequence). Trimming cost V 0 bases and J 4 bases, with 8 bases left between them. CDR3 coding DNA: TGTGCCACCAGCAGAGAAGGGGGTGCAGATACGCAGTATTTT. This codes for CATSREGGADTQYF.

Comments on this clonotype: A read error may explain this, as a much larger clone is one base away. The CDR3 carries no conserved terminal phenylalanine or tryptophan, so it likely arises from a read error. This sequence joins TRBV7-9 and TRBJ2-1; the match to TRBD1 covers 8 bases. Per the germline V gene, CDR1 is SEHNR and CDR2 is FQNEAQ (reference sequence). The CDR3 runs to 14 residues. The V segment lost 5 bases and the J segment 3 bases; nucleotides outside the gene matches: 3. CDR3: CASSRQGFYNEQFL. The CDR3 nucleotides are TGTGCCAGCAGCCGACAGGGGTTCTACAATGAGCAGTTCCTC.

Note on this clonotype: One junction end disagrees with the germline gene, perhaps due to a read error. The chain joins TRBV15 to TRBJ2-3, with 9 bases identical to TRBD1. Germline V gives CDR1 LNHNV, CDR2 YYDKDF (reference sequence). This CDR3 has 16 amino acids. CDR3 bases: TGTGCCACGAGCAGAGTACCAGGACAGGGGACAGATACGCAGTATTTT. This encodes CATSRVPGQGTDTQYF.

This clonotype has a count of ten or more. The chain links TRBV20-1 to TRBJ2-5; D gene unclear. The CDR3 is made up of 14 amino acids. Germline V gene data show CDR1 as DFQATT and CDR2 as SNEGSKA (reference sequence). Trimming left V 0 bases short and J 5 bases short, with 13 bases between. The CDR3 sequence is CSARDIGPHETQYF. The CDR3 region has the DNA TGCAGTGCTAGAGATATAGGGCCCCACGAGACCCAGTACTTC.

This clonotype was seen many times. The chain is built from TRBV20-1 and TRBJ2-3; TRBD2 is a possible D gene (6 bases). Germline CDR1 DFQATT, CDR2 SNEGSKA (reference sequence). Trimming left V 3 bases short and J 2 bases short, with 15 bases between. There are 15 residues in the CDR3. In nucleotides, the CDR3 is TGCAGTGCTAGGACCAGTGCGGGATTCACAGATACGCAGTATTTT. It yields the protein CSARTSAGFTDTQYF.